These 9 T cell receptor beta chains originate from one sample sequenced in a study of cytomegalovirus exposure and HLA in healthy donors. TCRdb's table, derived via immunoSEQ multiplex PCR, lists solely in-frame clones and lacks some. Of 97,000 or so clones listed, about 83% are singletons. Source material: PBMCs. The receptors originated from a woman in her twenties or thirties in good health and CMV-seronegative.

The chain has TRBV2 and TRBJ2-5; D possibly corresponds to TRBD1 (7 bases). V shed 6 bases and J shed 4 bases, with 18 bases lying between them. There are 15 residues in the CDR3. CDR1 is SNHLY, CDR2 FYNNEI, per germline. CDR3 sequence: CASRENSGGRETQYF. The CDR3 region has the DNA TGTGCCAGCAGGGAGAACTCAGGGGGGCGAGAGACCCAGTACTTC.

V gene TRBV9 combines with J gene TRBJ2-7, with D perhaps matching TRBD2 (7 bases). V was trimmed by 3 bases and J by 1 base, leaving 17 bases between them. Germline values: CDR1 SGDLS, CDR2 YYNGEE. CDR3 length equals 16 residues. This CDR3 reads CASSAGGTGNSYEQYF. In DNA form, the CDR3 reads TGTGCCAGCAGCGCGGGGGGAACAGGGAATTCCTACGAGCAGTACTTC.

This sequence joins TRBV6-5 and TRBJ2-1; D might be TRBD2 (5 bases). This CDR3 is built from 15 residues. With 2 bases removed from V and 8 bases from J, the gap between germline ends came to 16 bases. From germline, CDR1 is MNHEY and CDR2 SVGAGI. The DNA of the CDR3 is TGTGCCAGCAGTTACGCGGTTGCGGGTCGGGATGAGCAGTTCTTC. The encoded protein is CASSYAVAGRDEQFF.

V usage is TRBV28 and J usage is TRBJ1-1; 11 bases fit TRBD1. V was pared by 4 bases and J by 6 bases, with 4 bases of the junction left unmatched. CDR1 MDHEN and CDR2 SYDVKM come from the germline V gene. The CDR3 runs 14 residues. CDR3 nucleotide sequence: TGTGCCAGCAGTTCACCGGGACAGGGGGCTGAAGCTTTCTTT. Translating gives CASSSPGQGAEAFF.

The chain uses TRBV5-8 and TRBJ1-1; D remains unclear. Germline values: CDR1 SGHTS, CDR2 YDEGEE. V was shortened by 6 bases and J by 4 bases, with 13 bases between the two germline ends. The CDR3 is 13 amino acids. The CDR3 DNA reads TGTGCCAGCATGCTAGGTGGTTCCACTGAAGCTTTCTTT. Translating gives CASMLGGSTEAFF.

This clone was counted once. This chain links TRBV29-1 with TRBJ2-5; the D gene is possibly TRBD1 (6 bases). The CDR3 sequence is 13 residues long. The V gene lost 4 bases and the J gene lost 4 bases, with 13 bases spanning the gap. Germline CDR1 and CDR2: SQVTM and ANQGSEA. CDR3 sequence reads: CSVGPGTSETQYF. The DNA of the CDR3 is TGCAGCGTTGGGCCCGGGACATCAGAGACCCAGTACTTC.

The genes are TRBV19 and TRBJ1-1; D call uncertain. Germline V gene lookup returns CDR1 LNHDA and CDR2 SQIVND (reference sequence). The CDR3 extends over 12 amino acids. Deletions cut 1 base from V and 4 bases from J, with 4 bases between. The CDR3 DNA reads as TGTGCCAGTAGTATAGCGTTCACTGAAGCTTTCTTT. Protein sequence: CASSIAFTEAFF.

The chain carries TRBV5-5 and TRBJ2-1; D is unresolved. The CDR3 runs to 13 residues. Germline lookup yields CDR1 SGHKS and CDR2 YYEKEE (reference sequence). Trimming stripped 0 bases from V and 6 bases from J, with 7 bases between. CDR3 DNA: TGTGCCAGCAGCTTGGGGAGACCCAATGAGCAGTTCTTC. Encoded protein: CASSLGRPNEQFF.

The chain has TRBV7-9 and TRBJ2-7, with D maybe TRBD2 (7 bases). Germline V gives CDR1 SEHNR, CDR2 FQNEAQ (reference sequence). CDR3 size: 13 residues. Trimming took 5 bases from V and 5 from J, leaving 13 bases between them. Written as DNA, the CDR3 is TGTGCCAGCAGCGGAAAGCGGGACAACGAGCAGTACTTC. Translation gives CASSGKRDNEQYF.